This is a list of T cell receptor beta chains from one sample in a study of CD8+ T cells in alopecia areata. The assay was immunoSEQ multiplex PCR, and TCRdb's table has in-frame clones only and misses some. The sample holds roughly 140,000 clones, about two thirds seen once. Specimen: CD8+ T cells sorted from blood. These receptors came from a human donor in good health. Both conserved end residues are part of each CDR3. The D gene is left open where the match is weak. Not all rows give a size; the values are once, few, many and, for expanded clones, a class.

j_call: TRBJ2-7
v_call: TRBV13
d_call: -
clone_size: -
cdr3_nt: TGTGCCAGCAGCCGTACCAGAGTCCACGAGCAGTACTTC
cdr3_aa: CASSRTRVHEQYF

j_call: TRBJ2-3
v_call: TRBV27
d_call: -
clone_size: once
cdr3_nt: TGTGCCAGCAGCCACACAGATACGCAGTATTTT
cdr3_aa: CASSHTDTQYF

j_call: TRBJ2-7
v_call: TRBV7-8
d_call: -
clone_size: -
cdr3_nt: TGTGCCAGCAGCTTAGCGCGGGACTCTTACGAGCAGTACTTC
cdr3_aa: CASSLARDSYEQYF

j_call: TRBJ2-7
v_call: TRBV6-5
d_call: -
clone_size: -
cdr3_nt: TGTGCCAGCAGTTCCCGGGACGGCGAGCAGTACTTC
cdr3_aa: CASSSRDGEQYF

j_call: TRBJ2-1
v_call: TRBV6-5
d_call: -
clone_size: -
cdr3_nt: TGTGCCAGCAGCCTCGGCTCCAGCAATGAGCAGTTCTTC
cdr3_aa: CASSLGSSNEQFF

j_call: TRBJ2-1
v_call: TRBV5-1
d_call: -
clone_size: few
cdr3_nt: TGCGCCAGCAGCTTCCGCAGGGCAGGGGATGAGCAGTTCTTC
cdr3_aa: CASSFRRAGDEQFF

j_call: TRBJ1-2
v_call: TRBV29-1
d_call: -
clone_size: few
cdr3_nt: TGCAGCGTTGAAGGGAGGTCTGGCTACACCTTC
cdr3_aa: CSVEGRSGYTF

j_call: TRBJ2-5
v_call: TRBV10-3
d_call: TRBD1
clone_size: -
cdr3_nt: TGTGCCATCAGGCCGGGACAGGGGGTGACCCAGTACTTC
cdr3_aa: CAIRPGQGVTQYF

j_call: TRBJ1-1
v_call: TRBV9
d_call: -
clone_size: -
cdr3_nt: TGTGCCAGCAGCGTATCGTCAGGGGCCGTTGCTCTAGGGACTGAAGCTTTCTTT
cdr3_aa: CASSVSSGAVALGTEAFF

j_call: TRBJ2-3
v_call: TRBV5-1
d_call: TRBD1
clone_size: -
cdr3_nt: TGCGCCAGCAGAGTGACAGGGGGGCAAGTCGATACGCAGTATTTT
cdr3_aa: CASRVTGGQVDTQYF

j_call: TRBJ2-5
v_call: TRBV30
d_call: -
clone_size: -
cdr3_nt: TGTGCCCTGTCGGGGGAAACCCAGTACTTC
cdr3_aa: CALSGETQYF

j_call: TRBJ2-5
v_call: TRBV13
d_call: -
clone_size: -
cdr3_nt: TGTGCCAGCAGCGCAGAAAGGGGCCAAGAGACCCAGTACTTC
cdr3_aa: CASSAERGQETQYF

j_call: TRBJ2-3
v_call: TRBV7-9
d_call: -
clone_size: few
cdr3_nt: TGTGCCAGCAGCCAAGACCCTCTAGATACGCAGTATTTT
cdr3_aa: CASSQDPLDTQYF

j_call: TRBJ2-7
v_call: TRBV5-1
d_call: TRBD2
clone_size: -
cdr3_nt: TGCGCCAGCAGCCTTAGCGGGAGTTACTACGAGCAGTACTTC
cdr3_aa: CASSLSGSYYEQYF

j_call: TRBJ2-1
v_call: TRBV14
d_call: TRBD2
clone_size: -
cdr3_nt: TGTGCCAGCAGCCAAGGGGAGGGCCCTTGGAGCTCCTACAATGAGCAGTTCTTC
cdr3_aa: CASSQGEGPWSSYNEQFF

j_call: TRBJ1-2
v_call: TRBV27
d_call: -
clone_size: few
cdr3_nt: TGTGCCAGCAGTCCGGGCCAAAGCACCGGCTACACCTTC
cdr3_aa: CASSPGQSTGYTF

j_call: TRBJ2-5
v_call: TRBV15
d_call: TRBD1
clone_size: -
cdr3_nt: TGTGCCACCAGCAGATACAGGGGGCCCCAAGAGACCCAGTACTTC
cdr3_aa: CATSRYRGPQETQYF

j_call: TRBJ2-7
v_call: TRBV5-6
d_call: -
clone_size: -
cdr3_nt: TGTGCCAGCACCGAGCACAACTCCTACGAGCAGTACTTC
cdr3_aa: CASTEHNSYEQYF

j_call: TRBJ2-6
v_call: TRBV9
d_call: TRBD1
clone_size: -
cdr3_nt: TGTGCCAGCAGCGAGGGACAGCACTCTGGGGCCAACGTCCTGACTTTC
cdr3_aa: CASSEGQHSGANVLTF

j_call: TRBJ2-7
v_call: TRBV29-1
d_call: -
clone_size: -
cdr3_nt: TGCAGCGTTGGGACAGACACTGCCTACGAGCAGTACTTC
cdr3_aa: CSVGTDTAYEQYF

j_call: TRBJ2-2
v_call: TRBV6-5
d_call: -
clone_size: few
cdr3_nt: TGTGCCAGCAGTTCTCTCCCGAACACCGGGGAGCTGTTTTTT
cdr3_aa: CASSSLPNTGELFF

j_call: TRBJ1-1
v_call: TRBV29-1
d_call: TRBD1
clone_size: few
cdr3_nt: TGCAGCGTTGAAGACGGGACAGGGGTAACTGAAGCTTTCTTT
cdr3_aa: CSVEDGTGVTEAFF

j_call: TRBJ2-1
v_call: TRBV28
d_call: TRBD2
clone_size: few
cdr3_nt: TGTGCCAGCAGCCCTAGCGGGGAGGGGGATGAGCAGTTCTTC
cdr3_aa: CASSPSGEGDEQFF

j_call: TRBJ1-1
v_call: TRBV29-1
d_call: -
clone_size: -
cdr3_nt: TGCAGCGTCGCAACCGGGACAACGAACACTGAAGCTTTCTTT
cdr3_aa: CSVATGTTNTEAFF

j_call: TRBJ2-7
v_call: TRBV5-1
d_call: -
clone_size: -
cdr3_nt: TGCGCCAGCAGCTTGGGGGCCTCGGACGAGCAGTACTTC
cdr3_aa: CASSLGASDEQYF

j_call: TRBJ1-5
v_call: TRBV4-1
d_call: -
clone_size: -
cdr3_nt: TGCGCCAGCCATCCGGAGATTAGCAATCAGCCCCAGCATTTT
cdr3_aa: CASHPEISNQPQHF

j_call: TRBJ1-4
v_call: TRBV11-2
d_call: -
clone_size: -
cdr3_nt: TGTGCCAGCAGCGAACTGGTGGGGACGGGGGTGTTTTTT
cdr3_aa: CASSELVGTGVFF

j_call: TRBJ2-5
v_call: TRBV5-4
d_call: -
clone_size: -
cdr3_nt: TGTGCCAGCAGCTTTTGGGGTAACCCCAAAGAGACCCAGTACTTC
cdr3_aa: CASSFWGNPKETQYF

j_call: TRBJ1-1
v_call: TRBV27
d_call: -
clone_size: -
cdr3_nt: TGTGCCAGCAGTTTCGGGGGCCTCACTGAAGCTTTCTTT
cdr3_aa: CASSFGGLTEAFF